This TCR beta chain was sequenced in a study of blood T cell repertoires in COVID-19 (TCRdb year 2020). Regarding the study in general: Samples covering the acute and convalescent phases of COVID-19 were provided by collaborators in the United States, Italy and Spain. The prospective study material was composed of cDNA or gDNA derived from T cells, B-cell-depleted T cells, or PBMCs. Subjects who had been exposed to COVID-19, were actively infected with it, or had recovered from it provided the deeply sampled blood TCRbeta repertoires that made up the dataset. The repertoires were released in a freely available public database intended as a resource for research on the immune response to SARS-CoV-2. Samples came from the ongoing ImmuneRACE study (first 160 participants) plus 1,254 subjects from 6 global collaborators. Sample metadata almost always included a de-identified subject ID, COVID-19 status, age in years and sex. Where available, HLA class I and class II types were obtained from metadata supplied by the sample provider rather than from assay-based typing. The paper as a whole reports these results and caveats: The quantity of clinical and demographic metadata differed by source and by participant and was supplied without curation.

TCRbeta CDR3 regions were amplified from genomic DNA using the immunoSEQ Assay, a bias-controlled multiplex PCR. Regarding the original processing steps: Nucleated cell counts per sample were estimated from amplification of reference gene primers within the assay. To quantify the absolute abundance of each unique TCRbeta CDR3 rearrangement, sequence reads were collapsed and filtered. Productive Simpson clonality was computed per sample as the square root of Simpson's diversity index over productive rearrangements. This is the immuneACCESS table as TCRdb keeps it, with only in-frame sequences that have V and J called. A part of the clones is gone; compared with another copy, unresolved V genes explain less than half, and the rest is unexplained. Clone size and the V and J calls come from that table; the DNA yielded D and trimming. This sample comprises hundreds of thousands of clones, under 90% of them detected only once. About 3.9% of the sample goes to the ten largest clones.

Participants in the prospective study were aged about 18 to 90 years, lived in some 24 United States geographic areas, and enrolled through a virtual design. In the prospective study, cohorts were assigned on the basis of participant-reported clinical history obtained from a screening survey and a study questionnaire. Exposed participants had been in contact with someone with a PCR-confirmed or clinician-diagnosed COVID-19 case within 2 weeks of study entry. Mobile phlebotomists in the prospective study collected whole blood, serum and a nasopharyngeal or oropharyngeal swab from every participant. Over a roughly two-month period, participants in the prospective study had the option of providing additional blood draws and questionnaires. Before DNA extraction, blood samples from the prospective study were shipped at room temperature or frozen. This clone was seen once. Its specific antigen is unknown. Base quality data are lacking; no much larger clone is found one base away.

The sequenced material came from PBMCs or T cells enriched from blood (not recorded which). The sequence came from a woman between 40 and 55 years old who had been exposed to COVID-19.

The CDR3 sequence is CASSQAQQAWSEQFF. The nucleotide sequence is TGTGCCAGCAGCCAAGCTCAACAGGCCTGGTCTGAGCAGTTCTTC. This chain joins TRBV14 to TRBJ2-1; TRBD1 could be the D gene, as 5 bases match. The CDR3 has 15 amino acids, counting the end cysteine and phenylalanine. Only the CDR3 part of the read is kept: 45 bases, read in frame from the first base. V and J are truncated by 1 base and 9 bases respectively, leaving an intervening sequence of 16 bases. The CDR1 and CDR2 encoded by the germline V gene are SGHDN and FVKESK.